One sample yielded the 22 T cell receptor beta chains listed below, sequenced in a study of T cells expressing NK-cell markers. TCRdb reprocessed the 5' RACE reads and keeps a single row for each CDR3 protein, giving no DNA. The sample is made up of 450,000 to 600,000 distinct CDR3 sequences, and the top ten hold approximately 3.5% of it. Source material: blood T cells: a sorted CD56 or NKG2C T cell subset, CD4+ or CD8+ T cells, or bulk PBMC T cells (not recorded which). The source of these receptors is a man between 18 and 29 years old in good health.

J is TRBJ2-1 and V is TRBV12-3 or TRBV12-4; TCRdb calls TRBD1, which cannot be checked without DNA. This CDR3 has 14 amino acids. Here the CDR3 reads CASSAGRGSNEQFF.

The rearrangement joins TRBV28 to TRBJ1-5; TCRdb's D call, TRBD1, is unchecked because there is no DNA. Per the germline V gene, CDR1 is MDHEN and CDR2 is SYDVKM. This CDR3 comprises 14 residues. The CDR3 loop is CASSNGGSNQPQHF.

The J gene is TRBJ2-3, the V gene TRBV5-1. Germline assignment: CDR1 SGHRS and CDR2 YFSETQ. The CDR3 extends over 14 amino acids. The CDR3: CASSLDKSADTQYF.

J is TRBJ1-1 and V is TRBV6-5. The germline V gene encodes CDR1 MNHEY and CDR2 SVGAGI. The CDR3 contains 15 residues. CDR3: CASSYLRLRVTEAFF.

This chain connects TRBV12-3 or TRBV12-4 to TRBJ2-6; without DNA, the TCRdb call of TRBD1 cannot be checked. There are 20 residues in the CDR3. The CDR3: CASSFRGLHGKSSGANVLTF.

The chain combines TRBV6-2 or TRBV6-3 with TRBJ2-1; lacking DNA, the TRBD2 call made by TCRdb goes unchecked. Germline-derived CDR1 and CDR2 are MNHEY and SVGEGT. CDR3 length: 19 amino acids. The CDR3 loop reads CASRHPPGTSGFSYNEQFF.

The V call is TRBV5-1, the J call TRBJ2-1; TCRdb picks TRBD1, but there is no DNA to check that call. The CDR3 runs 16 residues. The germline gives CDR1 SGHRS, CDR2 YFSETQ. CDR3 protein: CASSLRASATYNEQFF.

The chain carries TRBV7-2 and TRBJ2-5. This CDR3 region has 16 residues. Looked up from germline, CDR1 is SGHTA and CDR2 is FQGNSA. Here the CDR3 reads CASSSQSTGLQETQYF.

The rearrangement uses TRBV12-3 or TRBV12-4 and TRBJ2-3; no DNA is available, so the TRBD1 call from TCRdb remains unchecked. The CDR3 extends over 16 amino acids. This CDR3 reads CASSHGTQVESDTQYF.

This CDR3 reads CASSLQGRLNTGELFF. The chain couples TRBV5-6 to TRBJ2-2; TCRdb reports TRBD1, a call that lacks DNA to check it against. This CDR3 is 16 amino acids long. CDR1 is SGHDT and CDR2 is YYEEEE in the germline V gene.

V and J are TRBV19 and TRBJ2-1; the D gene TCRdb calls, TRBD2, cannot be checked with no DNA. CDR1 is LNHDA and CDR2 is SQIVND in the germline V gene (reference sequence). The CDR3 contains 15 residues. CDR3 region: CASRKREGRLEDQFF.

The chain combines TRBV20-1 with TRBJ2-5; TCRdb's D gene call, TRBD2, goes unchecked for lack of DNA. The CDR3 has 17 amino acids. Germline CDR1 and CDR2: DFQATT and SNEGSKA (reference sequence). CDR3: CSAKTSLAGLGVETQYF.

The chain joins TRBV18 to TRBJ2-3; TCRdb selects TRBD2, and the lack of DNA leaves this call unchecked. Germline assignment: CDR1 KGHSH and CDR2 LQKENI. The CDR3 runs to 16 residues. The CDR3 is CASSPGSGSTRDTQYF.

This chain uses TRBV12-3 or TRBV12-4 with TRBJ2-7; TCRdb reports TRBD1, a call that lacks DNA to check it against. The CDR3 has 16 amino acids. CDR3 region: CASSFFAGQGGYEQYF.

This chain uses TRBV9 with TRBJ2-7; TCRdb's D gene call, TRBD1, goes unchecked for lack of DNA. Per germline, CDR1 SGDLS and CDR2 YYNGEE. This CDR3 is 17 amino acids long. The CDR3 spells CASSPDGFGGNWGEQYF.

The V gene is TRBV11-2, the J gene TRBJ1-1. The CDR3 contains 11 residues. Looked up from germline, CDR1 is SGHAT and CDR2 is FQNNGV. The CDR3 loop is CASSFGTEAFF.

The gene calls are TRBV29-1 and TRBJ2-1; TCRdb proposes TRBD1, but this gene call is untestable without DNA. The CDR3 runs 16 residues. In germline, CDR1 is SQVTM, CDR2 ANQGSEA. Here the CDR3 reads CSVRLATEPRPREQFF.

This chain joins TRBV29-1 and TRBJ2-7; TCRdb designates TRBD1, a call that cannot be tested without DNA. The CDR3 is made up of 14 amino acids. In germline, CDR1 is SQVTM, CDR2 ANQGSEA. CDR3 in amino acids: CSVLTGISSYEQYF.

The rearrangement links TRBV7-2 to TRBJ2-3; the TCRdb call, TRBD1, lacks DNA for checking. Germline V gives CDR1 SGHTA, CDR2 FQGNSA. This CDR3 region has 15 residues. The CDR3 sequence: CASSLGGQAPDTQYF.

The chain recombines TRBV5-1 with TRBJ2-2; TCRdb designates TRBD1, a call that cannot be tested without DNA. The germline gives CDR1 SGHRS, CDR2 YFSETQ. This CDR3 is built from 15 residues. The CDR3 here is CASSIKTGITGELFF.

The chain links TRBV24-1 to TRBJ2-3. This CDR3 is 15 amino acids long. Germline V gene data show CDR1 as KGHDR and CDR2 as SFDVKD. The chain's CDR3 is CATSDLGGTTDTQYF.

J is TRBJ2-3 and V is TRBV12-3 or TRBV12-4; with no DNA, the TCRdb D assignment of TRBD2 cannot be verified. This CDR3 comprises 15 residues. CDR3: CASTTSGSLPDTQYF.